This TCR beta chain came from a study of cytomegalovirus exposure and HLA in healthy donors. Study at large: The 95 to 150 validation repertoires were produced on the same platform as the 700 or so repertoires of the first cohort. This was reported in a later analysis. Findings and caveats of the study: Despite most TCR sequences being rare, some public TCRs occurred in many donors. Through in vitro validation, three CMV-associated chains were shown to be specific for CMV antigens.

As for this clone: As yet, its antigen is unknown.

The CDR3 runs to 17 residues. Germline V gives CDR1 SGDLS, CDR2 YYNGEE. The V and J ends lost 0 bases and 5 bases, in that order; junction bases with no gene match: 9. TCRdb's copy holds only in-frame clones and misses some; the assay was immunoSEQ multiplex PCR. The sample carries approximately 59,000 clones, around 92% recorded once. The clonotype was recovered from a man aged 18 to 30 in good health and CMV-seropositive. Sample: PBMCs. The chain has TRBV9 and TRBJ2-3; 10 bases fit TRBD1. CDR3 in amino acids: CASSVDPGQGLKDTQYF. In DNA form, the CDR3 reads TGTGCCAGCAGCGTAGATCCGGGACAGGGGTTGAAAGATACGCAGTATTTT.